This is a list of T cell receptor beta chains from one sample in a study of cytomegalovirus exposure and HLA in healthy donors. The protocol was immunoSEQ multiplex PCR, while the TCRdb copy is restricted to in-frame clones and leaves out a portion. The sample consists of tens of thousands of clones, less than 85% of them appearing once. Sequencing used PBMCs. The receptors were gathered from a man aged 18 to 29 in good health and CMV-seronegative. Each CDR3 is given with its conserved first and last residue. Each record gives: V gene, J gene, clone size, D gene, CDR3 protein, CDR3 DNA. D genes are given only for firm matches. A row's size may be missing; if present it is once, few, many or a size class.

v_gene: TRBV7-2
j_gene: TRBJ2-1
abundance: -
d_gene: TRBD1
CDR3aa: CASSLGGQGAHEQFF
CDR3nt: TGTGCCAGCAGCTTAGGGGGACAGGGGGCACATGAGCAGTTCTTC

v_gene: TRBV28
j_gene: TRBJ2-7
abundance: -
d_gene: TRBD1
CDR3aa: CASSLPDRVGSYEQYF
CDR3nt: TGTGCCAGCAGTTTACCCGACAGGGTCGGCTCCTACGAGCAGTACTTC

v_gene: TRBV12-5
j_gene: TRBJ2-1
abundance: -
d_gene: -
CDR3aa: CASGLNARLSYNEQFF
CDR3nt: TGTGCTAGTGGTTTGAACGCGAGACTTTCCTACAATGAGCAGTTCTTC

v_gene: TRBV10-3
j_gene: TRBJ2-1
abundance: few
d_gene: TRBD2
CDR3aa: CAISSNDKGRDYSYNEQFF
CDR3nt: TGTGCCATCAGCTCAAACGACAAAGGCCGGGACTATAGCTACAATGAGCAGTTCTTC

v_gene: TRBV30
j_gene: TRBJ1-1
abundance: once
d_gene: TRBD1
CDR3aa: CAWGTRGEHTEAFF
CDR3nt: TGTGCCTGGGGCACCAGGGGGGAGCACACTGAAGCTTTCTTT

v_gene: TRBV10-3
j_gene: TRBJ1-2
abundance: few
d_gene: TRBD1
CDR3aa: CAISESETGAGYGYTF
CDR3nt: TGTGCCATCAGTGAGTCCGAGACAGGGGCGGGCTATGGCTACACCTTC

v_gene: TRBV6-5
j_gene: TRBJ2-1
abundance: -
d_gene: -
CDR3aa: CASSSVGATIDEQFF
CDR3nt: TGTGCCAGCAGTTCGGTAGGGGCCACAATCGATGAGCAGTTCTTC

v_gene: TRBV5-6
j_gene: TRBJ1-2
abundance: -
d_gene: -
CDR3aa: CASSLSGGNGYTF
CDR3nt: TGTGCCAGCAGCCTATCTGGGGGGAATGGCTACACCTTC

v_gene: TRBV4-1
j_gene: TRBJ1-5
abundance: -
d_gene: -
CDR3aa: CASSHEVTLGDQPQHF
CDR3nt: TGCGCCAGCAGCCACGAGGTAACACTAGGCGATCAGCCCCAGCATTTT

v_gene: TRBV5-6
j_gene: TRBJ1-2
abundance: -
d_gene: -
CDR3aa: CASSLGRRVNYGYTF
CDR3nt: TGTGCCAGCAGCCTGGGGCGGCGGGTTAACTATGGCTACACCTTC

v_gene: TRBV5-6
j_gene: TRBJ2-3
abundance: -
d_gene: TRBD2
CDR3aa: CASSFLAESDTQYF
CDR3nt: TGTGCCAGCAGCTTTCTAGCGGAGTCAGATACGCAGTATTTT

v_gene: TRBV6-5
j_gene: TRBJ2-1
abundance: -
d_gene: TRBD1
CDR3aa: CASSSGTGLKEQFF
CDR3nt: TGTGCCAGCAGCTCCGGGACAGGGCTAAAAGAGCAGTTCTTC

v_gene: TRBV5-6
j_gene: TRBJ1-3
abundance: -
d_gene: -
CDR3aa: CASSLGGHSGNTIYF
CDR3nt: TGTGCCAGCAGCTTGGGGGGACACTCCGGAAACACCATATATTTT

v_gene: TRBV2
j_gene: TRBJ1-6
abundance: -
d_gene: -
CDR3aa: CASPAHGYNSPLHF
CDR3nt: TGTGCCAGCCCTGCCCACGGCTATAATTCACCCCTCCACTTT

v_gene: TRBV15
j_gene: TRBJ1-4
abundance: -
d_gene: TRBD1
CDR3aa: CATSRVGSGTGNEKLFF
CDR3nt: TGTGCCACCAGCAGAGTGGGATCCGGGACAGGGAATGAAAAACTGTTTTTT

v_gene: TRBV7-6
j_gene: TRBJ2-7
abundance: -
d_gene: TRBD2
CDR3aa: CASTASGPYEQYF
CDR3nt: TGTGCCAGCACGGCTAGCGGACCCTACGAGCAGTACTTC

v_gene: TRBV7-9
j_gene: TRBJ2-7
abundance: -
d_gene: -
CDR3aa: CASSPGYEQYF
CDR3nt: TGTGCCAGCAGCCCAGGTTACGAGCAGTACTTC

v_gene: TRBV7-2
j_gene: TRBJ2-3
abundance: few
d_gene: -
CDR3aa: CASSPTSIIRTFSTDTQYF
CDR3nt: TGTGCCAGCAGCCCCACCAGTATCATCCGAACCTTTAGCACAGATACGCAGTATTTT

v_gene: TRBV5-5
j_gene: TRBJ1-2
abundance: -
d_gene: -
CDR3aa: CASSLISYYGYTF
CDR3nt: TGTGCCAGCAGCTTGATCAGTTACTATGGCTACACCTTC

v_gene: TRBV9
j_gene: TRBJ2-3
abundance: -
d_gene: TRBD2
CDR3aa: CASSTSGGADTQYF
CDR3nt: TGTGCCAGCAGCACCTCCGGGGGGGCAGATACGCAGTATTTT

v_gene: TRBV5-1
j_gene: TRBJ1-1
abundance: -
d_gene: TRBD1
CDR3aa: CASSLQGRNTEAFF
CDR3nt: TGCGCCAGCAGCTTACAGGGGAGGAACACTGAAGCTTTCTTT

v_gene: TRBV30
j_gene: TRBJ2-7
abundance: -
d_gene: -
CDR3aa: CARVQGYEQYF
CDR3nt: TGTGCCAGAGTACAGGGCTACGAGCAGTACTTC

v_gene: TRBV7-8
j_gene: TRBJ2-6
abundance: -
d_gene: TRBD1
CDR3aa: CASSHSTGADYSGANVLTF
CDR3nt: TGTGCCAGCAGCCACTCGACAGGGGCCGACTACTCTGGGGCCAACGTCCTGACTTTC

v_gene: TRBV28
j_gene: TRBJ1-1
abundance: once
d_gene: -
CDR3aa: CASQEILGARDTEAFF
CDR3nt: TGTGCCAGCCAAGAGATTTTAGGAGCCCGGGACACTGAAGCTTTCTTT

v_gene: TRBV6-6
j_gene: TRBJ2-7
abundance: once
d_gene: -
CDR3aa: CASSYSSTEHYEQYF
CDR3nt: TGTGCCAGCAGTTACTCGAGTACTGAGCACTACGAGCAGTACTTC

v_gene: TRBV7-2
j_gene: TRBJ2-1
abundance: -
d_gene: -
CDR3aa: CASSLVSRVNEQFF
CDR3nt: TGTGCCAGCAGCTTAGTCTCCAGGGTCAATGAGCAGTTCTTC

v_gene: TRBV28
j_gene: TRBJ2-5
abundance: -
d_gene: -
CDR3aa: CASSFPTGQRGTQYF
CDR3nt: TGTGCCAGCAGTTTTCCGACAGGTCAGCGGGGGACCCAGTACTTC

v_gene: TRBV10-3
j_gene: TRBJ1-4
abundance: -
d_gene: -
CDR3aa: CAISAGDNEKLFF
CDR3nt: TGTGCCATCAGCGCCGGGGATAATGAAAAACTGTTTTTT

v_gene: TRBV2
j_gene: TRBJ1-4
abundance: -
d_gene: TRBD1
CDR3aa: CASNERDRLERKLFF
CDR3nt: TGTGCCAGCAACGAACGGGACAGGCTCGAAAGAAAACTGTTTTTT

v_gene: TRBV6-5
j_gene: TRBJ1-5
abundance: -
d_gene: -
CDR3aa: CASSHDTLGNQPQHF
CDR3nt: TGTGCCAGCAGCCACGACACTTTGGGCAATCAGCCCCAGCATTTT

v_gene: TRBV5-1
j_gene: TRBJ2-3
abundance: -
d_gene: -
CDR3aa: CASSLGLELTDTQYF
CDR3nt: TGCGCCAGCAGCTTGGGGCTAGAACTCACAGATACGCAGTATTTT

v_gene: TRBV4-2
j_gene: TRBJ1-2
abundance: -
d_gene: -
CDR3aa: CASSQDGQFGYTF
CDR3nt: TGTGCCAGCAGCCAAGATGGTCAGTTTGGCTACACCTTC

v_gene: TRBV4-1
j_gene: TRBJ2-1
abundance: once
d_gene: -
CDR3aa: CASSQVGLQPNEQFF
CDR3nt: TGCGCCAGCAGCCAAGTGGGACTCCAACCCAATGAGCAGTTCTTC

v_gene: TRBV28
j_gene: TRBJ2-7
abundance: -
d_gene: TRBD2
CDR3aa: CASSLGFSGLALFYEQYF
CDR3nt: TGTGCCAGCAGTTTAGGTTTTTCGGGACTAGCGTTATTCTACGAGCAGTACTTC

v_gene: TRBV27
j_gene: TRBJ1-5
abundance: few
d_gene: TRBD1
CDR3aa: CASSPGTGLSNQPQHF
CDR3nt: TGTGCCAGCAGTCCTGGGACAGGGCTTAGCAATCAGCCCCAGCATTTT

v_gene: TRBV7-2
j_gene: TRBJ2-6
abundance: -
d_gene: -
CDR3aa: CASSLSGTTSGANVLTF
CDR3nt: TGTGCCAGCAGCTTATCCGGGACAACCTCTGGGGCCAACGTCCTGACTTTC

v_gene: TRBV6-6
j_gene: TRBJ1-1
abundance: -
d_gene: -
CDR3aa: CASSYSIVQGIEAFF
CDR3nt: TGTGCCAGCAGTTACTCGATAGTCCAGGGGATCGAAGCTTTCTTT

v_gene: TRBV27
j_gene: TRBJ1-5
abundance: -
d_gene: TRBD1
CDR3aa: CASSLFLGQGNQPQHF
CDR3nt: TGTGCCAGCAGTTTATTCCTCGGACAGGGCAATCAGCCCCAGCATTTT

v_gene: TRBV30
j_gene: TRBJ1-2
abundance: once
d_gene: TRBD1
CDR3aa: CAWGRGRYGYTF
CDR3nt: TGTGCCTGGGGTAGGGGGCGATATGGCTACACCTTC

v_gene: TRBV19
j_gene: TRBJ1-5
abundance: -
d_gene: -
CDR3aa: CASSIQGTNQPQHF
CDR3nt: TGTGCCAGTAGTATTCAGGGGACGAATCAGCCCCAGCATTTT

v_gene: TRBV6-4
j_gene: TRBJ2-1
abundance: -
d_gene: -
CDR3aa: CASSETGGYNEQFF
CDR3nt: TGTGCCAGCAGTGAGACAGGAGGATACAATGAGCAGTTCTTC

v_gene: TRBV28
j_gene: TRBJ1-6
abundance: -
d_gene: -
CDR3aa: CASSLPPVTSPLHF
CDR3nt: TGTGCCAGCAGTTTACCCCCAGTCACGTCACCCCTCCACTTT

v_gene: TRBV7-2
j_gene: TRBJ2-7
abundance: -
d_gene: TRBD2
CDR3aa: CASSYPGLAYEQYF
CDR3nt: TGTGCCAGCAGCTACCCGGGACTAGCCTACGAGCAGTACTTC

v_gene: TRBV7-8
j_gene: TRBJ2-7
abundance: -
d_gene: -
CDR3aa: CASSLDHYISYEQYF
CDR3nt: TGTGCCAGCAGCTTAGACCACTACATCTCCTACGAGCAGTACTTC

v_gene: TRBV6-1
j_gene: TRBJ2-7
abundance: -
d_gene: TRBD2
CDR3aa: CASRPGTSGRDEQYF
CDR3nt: TGTGCCAGCAGGCCCGGGACTAGCGGGAGAGACGAGCAGTACTTC

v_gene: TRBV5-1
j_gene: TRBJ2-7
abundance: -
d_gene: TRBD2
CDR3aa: CASSQPNSGRAYEQYF
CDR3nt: TGCGCCAGCAGCCAACCAAATAGCGGGAGGGCTTACGAGCAGTACTTC

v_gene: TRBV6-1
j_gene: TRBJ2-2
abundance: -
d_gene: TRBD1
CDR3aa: CASSALVPGQGRTGELFF
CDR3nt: TGTGCCAGCAGTGCCCTAGTCCCGGGACAGGGTCGGACCGGGGAGCTGTTTTTT

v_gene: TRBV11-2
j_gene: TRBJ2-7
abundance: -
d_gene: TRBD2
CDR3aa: CASSPPLAGVYEQYF
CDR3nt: TGTGCCAGCAGCCCACCACTAGCGGGAGTCTACGAGCAGTACTTC

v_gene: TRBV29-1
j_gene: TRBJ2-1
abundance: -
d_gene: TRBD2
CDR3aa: CSVEDLYSGRAKEQFF
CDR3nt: TGCAGCGTTGAAGATCTGTATAGCGGGAGGGCAAAGGAGCAGTTCTTC